The next 23 T cell receptor beta chains were all read from a single sample in a study of blood T cell repertoires in COVID-19. The assay was immunoSEQ multiplex PCR, and TCRdb's table has in-frame clones only and misses some. The repertoire holds some 220,000 clones, with around four fifths as singletons. The specimen was peripheral blood. The source is a woman between 65 and 79 years old with COVID-19, enrolled during active disease.

The V call is TRBV2, the J call TRBJ2-5; D gene uncertain. The V gene's germline CDR1 is SNHLY and CDR2 FYNNEI. The CDR3 contains 14 residues. The V end was cut by 4 bases, the J end by 4 bases, with 13 bases between. The DNA for the CDR3 is TGTGCCAGCAGTGTCGGCAGCACGGGAGAGACCCAGTACTTC. Translating it yields CASSVGSTGETQYF.

The rearrangement joins TRBV6-2 or TRBV6-3 to TRBJ1-5; 9 bases are shared with TRBD1. CDR3 length: 16 amino acids. J was trimmed by 5 bases and V by 4 bases; bases with no gene match: 9. The germline V gene has CDR1 MNHEY and CDR2 SVGEGT. The CDR3 DNA reads TGTGCCAGCAGTTCCATTACGGGACAGGGTTATCAGCCCCAGCATTTT. This gives the protein CASSSITGQGYQPQHF.

The rearrangement links TRBV27 to TRBJ1-4, with TRBD1 as a possible D gene (6 bases). The V gene's germline CDR1 is MNHEY and CDR2 SMNVEV (reference sequence). CDR3 size: 17 residues. V lost 5 bases and J lost 4, with 20 bases in between. CDR3 in DNA: TGTGCCAGCAGTCTTCATGCACGACAGGACTTTAATGAAAAACTGTTTTTT. Translated: CASSLHARQDFNEKLFF.

V gene TRBV18 combines with J gene TRBJ2-3; 7 bases line up with TRBD2. The CDR3 totals 15 residues. Germline CDR1 reads KGHSH; CDR2 reads LQKENI. Trimming took 6 bases from V and 9 from J; bases not matched to a gene: 15. The DNA of the CDR3 is TGTGCCAGCTCGCAGACTAGCCCCGGTACTGAGACGCAGTATTTT. As protein: CASSQTSPGTETQYF.

The gene calls are TRBV28 and TRBJ1-1; D not resolved. V gave up 5 bases and J gave up 1 base, with 11 bases separating them. This CDR3 is 14 amino acids long. Germline CDR1 MDHEN, CDR2 SYDVKM. CDR3 protein: CASSPTAGNTEAFF. The CDR3 nucleotides are TGTGCCAGCAGTCCGACCGCAGGGAACACTGAAGCTTTCTTT.

The rearrangement joins TRBV9 to TRBJ1-2, with D unresolved. The CDR3 is 14 residues long. Per the germline V gene, CDR1 is SGDLS and CDR2 is YYNGEE. V lost 0 bases and J 7 bases, leaving 13 bases between the germline ends. The CDR3 DNA reads as TGTGCCAGCAGCGTAGTTGGAGGGCCGCTTGGCTACACCTTC. Its translation is CASSVVGGPLGYTF.

This chain joins TRBV7-9 and TRBJ2-1; a weak D match, TRBD2 (5 bases). Germline CDR1 SEHNR, CDR2 FQNEAQ (reference sequence). There are 16 residues in the CDR3. Trimming took off 5 bases at V and 8 bases at J, with 22 bases between the two ends. The CDR3 sequence is CASSPRLSGTLDEQFF. Written as DNA, the CDR3 is TGTGCCAGCAGCCCCCGACTAAGCGGCACCCTCGATGAGCAGTTCTTC.

This clone was detected a few times. This chain connects TRBV2 to TRBJ2-1, with 7 bases lining up with TRBD1. The V gene's germline CDR1 is SNHLY and CDR2 FYNNEI. V lost 8 bases and J lost 9; bases outside the gene matches: 22. This CDR3 has 17 amino acids. The CDR3 DNA is TGTGCCAGCCTGGTTCCGGGGCTCCCAGGGGGATTAGGTGAGCAGTTCTTC. Protein product: CASLVPGLPGGLGEQFF.

About this clone itself: At one of its ends the junction is not consistent with the germline gene, which may arise from a read error. The same CDR3 also results from other DNA sequences found in this sample. The CDR3 bases are TGTGCCAGTAGCTTACGGACTAGCGGGATAAAGGTAGATACGCAGTATTTT. Translating gives CASSLRTSGIKVDTQYF. The chain is built from TRBV5-6 and TRBJ2-3, with 12 bases identical to TRBD2. The CDR3 loop spans 17 amino acids. From germline, CDR1 is SGHDT and CDR2 YYEEEE.

The chain links TRBV3-1 (or the pseudogene TRBV3-2) to TRBJ1-1, with D possibly matching TRBD1 (6 bases). The CDR3 contains 16 residues. CDR1 is LGHDT, CDR2 YNNKEL, per germline (reference sequence). Deletions cut 4 bases from V and 4 bases from J, with 19 bases between. This CDR3 is CASSRPTGPRGTEAFF. In DNA form, the CDR3 reads TGTGCCAGCAGCCGCCCGACGGGACCCAGGGGCACTGAAGCTTTCTTT.

The chain joins TRBV7-8 to TRBJ1-5; D may be TRBD1 (5 bases). The CDR3 length is 15 residues. V gave up 5 bases and J gave up 0 bases, with 11 bases separating them. Germline V gene data show CDR1 as SGHVS and CDR2 as FQNEAQ. The CDR3 sequence: CASSPGGYSNQPQHF. The DNA of the CDR3 is TGTGCCAGCAGCCCCGGGGGGTATAGCAATCAGCCCCAGCATTTT.

V usage is TRBV5-6 and J usage is TRBJ1-4, with D uncertain. This CDR3 region has 14 residues. Germline V lookup: CDR1 SGHDT, CDR2 YYEEEE. Deletions cut 1 base from V and 11 bases from J, with 15 bases between. CDR3 amino acids: CASSLWVAGRKLFF. The CDR3 DNA sequence: TGTGCCAGCAGCTTGTGGGTAGCTGGGAGGAAACTGTTTTTT.

Comments on this clone: One end of the junction is discordant with germline, which a read error may explain. This chain uses TRBV28 with TRBJ2-7, with 8 bases matching TRBD1. CDR1 is MDHEN, CDR2 SYDVKM, per germline. This CDR3 has 15 amino acids. Here the CDR3 reads CAGSSPRRGRYEQYF. CDR3 nucleotides: TGTGCCGGCAGTTCCCCTCGCAGGGGGCGATACGAGCAGTACTTC.

The sample holds a few counts of this clone. Other nucleotide sequences from this sample produce the same CDR3. This sequence joins TRBV7-2 and TRBJ1-6, with 9 positions matching TRBD1. The germline CDR1 and CDR2 sequences are SGHTA and FQGNSA. J was trimmed by 10 bases and V by 5 bases; bases with no gene match: 3. CDR3 length equals 13 residues. The chain's CDR3 is CASSVDRGSPLHF. In DNA form, the CDR3 reads TGTGCCAGCAGCGTCGACAGGGGGTCACCCCTCCACTTT. The complete variable domain, with remaining parts taken from reference TRBV7-2 and TRBJ1-6, reads GAGVSQSPSNKVTEKGKDVELRCDPISGHTALYWYRQSLGQGLEFLIYFQGNSAPDKSGLPSDRFSAERTGGSVSTLTIQRTQQEDSAVYLCASSVDRGSPLHFGNGTRLTVT.

This chain links TRBV6-5 with TRBJ1-5; possibly TRBD1 for D (6 bases). Germline CDR1 and CDR2: MNHEY and SVGAGI. CDR3 length: 14 amino acids. The V end lost 5 bases, the J end lost 2 bases, and 10 bases lay between the germline ends. CDR3 sequence reads: CASSTNRGNQPQHF. The CDR3 DNA follows: TGTGCCAGCAGTACTAACAGGGGCAATCAGCCCCAGCATTTT.

This clone appeared a single time. The V gene is TRBV4-1, the J gene TRBJ2-4, with 10 positions matching TRBD1. Trimming took 3 bases from V and 1 from J; bases not matched to a gene: 6. This CDR3 is built from 17 residues. Germline V CDR1 and CDR2: MGHRA, YSYEKL. Here the CDR3 DNA reads TGCGCCAGCAGCCAGACTGGACAGGGGGAGGCCAAAAACATTCAGTACTTC. This gives the protein CASSQTGQGEAKNIQYF.

The genes are TRBV27 and TRBJ2-1; TRBD2 agrees at 7 bases. From germline, CDR1 is MNHEY and CDR2 SMNVEV (reference sequence). The CDR3 has 14 residues. V was clipped by 9 bases and J by 0 bases; unmatched bases: 5. CDR3 in DNA: TGTGCCAGTACGCGGGAGAACTCCTACAATGAGCAGTTCTTC. Protein: CASTRENSYNEQFF.

The rearrangement joins TRBV7-6 to TRBJ1-2, with TRBD1 identical over 8 bases. The CDR3 covers 14 residues. Germline V CDR1 and CDR2: SGHVS, FNYEAQ. The J segment lost 8 bases and the V segment lost 4 bases, leaving 9 bases of the junction unmatched. CDR3 in amino acids: CASSSSLQGVGYTF. As DNA, the CDR3 is TGTGCCAGCAGCTCTTCACTACAGGGGGTCGGCTACACCTTC.

V and J are TRBV5-1 and TRBJ1-1, with D hard to call. The V gene's germline CDR1 is SGHRS and CDR2 YFSETQ. The CDR3 loop spans 14 amino acids. V dropped 4 bases and J dropped 8 bases, with 18 bases sitting between them. This CDR3 reads CASSRVGDATEAFF. The CDR3 DNA reads TGCGCCAGCAGCCGCGTCGGGGATGCTACCGAAGCTTTCTTT.

The chain joins TRBV18 to TRBJ2-1, with D possibly being TRBD1 (6 bases). The germline V gene encodes CDR1 KGHSH and CDR2 LQKENI. CDR3 size: 14 residues. The V and J ends lost 3 bases and 4 bases respectively, with 10 bases between them. Written as DNA, the CDR3 is TGTGCCAGCTCACCTGACAGGCCATACAATGAGCAGTTCTTC. Translating gives CASSPDRPYNEQFF.

This clone came up once. The J gene is TRBJ2-1, the V gene TRBV6-6, with D possibly being TRBD2 (6 bases). From germline, CDR1 is MNHNY and CDR2 SVGAGI (reference sequence). The CDR3 runs 15 residues. Trimming removed 2 bases at V and 12 bases at J, with 20 bases between. CDR3 sequence reads: CASSYVQTSSVWQFF. The DNA for the CDR3 is TGTGCCAGCAGTTACGTCCAGACTAGTTCTGTTTGGCAGTTCTTC.

The CDR3 is CASRRSGLAGGQGNEQFF. The CDR3 DNA sequence: TGTGCCAGCAGACGAAGCGGACTAGCGGGAGGCCAGGGGAATGAGCAGTTCTTC. The chain joins TRBV6-6 to TRBJ2-1; 14 bases agree with TRBD2. The CDR3 totals 18 residues. Germline V CDR1 and CDR2: MNHNY, SVGAGI (reference sequence). V trimming: 6 bases; J trimming: 7 bases; junction bases outside the gene matches: 14.

CDR3 bases: TGCAGCGTGGGCGTGACACGGTGGAACACTGAAGCTTTCTTT. Translation gives CSVGVTRWNTEAFF. This chain links TRBV29-1 with TRBJ1-1, with D unresolved. CDR3 length equals 14 residues. Germline V gene sequence: CDR1 SQVTM, CDR2 ANQGSEA. Trimming took 6 bases from V and 1 from J, leaving 15 bases between them.